What follows are 21 T cell receptor beta chains derived from one specimen sequenced in a study of T cells after yellow fever vaccination. TCRdb itself ran the 5' RACE reads through MiXCR, one entry per CDR3 protein. The data show a few hundred thousand distinct CDR3 sequences, around 17% seen once. Source: PBMCs, taken 5 days after the first yellow fever vaccination. Receptor source: a young man who received the YFV17D yellow fever vaccine.

This clonotype appeared many times. The chain couples TRBV12-3 or TRBV12-4 to TRBJ1-2; D is unresolved. The CDR3 runs to 12 residues. V lost 1 base to trimming and J lost 2 bases, with 2 bases between them. CDR3 region: CASSLGNYGYTF. The CDR3 coding sequence is TGTGCCAGCAGTTTAGGGAACTATGGCTACACCTTC.

This clonotype appeared a few times. This rearrangement joins TRBV6-2 or TRBV6-3 to TRBJ1-4; 10 positions agree with TRBD1. With 5 bases clipped from V and 5 bases from J, the junction kept 8 bases outside the gene matches. The CDR3 length is 16 residues. The V gene's germline CDR1 is MNHEY and CDR2 SVGEGT. The CDR3 DNA reads as TGTGCCAGCAGTGACCCGGGGACAGGGGAAAATGAAAAACTGTTTTTT. This sequence encodes CASSDPGTGENEKLFF.

The chain is built from TRBV7-9 and TRBJ1-1; no reliable D call. The germline V gene has CDR1 SEHNR and CDR2 FQNEAQ (reference sequence). V was pared by 3 bases and J by 11 bases, with 16 bases between. The CDR3 totals 13 residues. The CDR3 nucleotides read TGTGCCAGCAGCTTCTCGGGTTCAGGTGTGGCTTTCTTT. This translates into CASSFSGSGVAFF.

The chain carries TRBV5-8 and TRBJ2-7; D unclear. V lost 3 bases, J lost 6 bases, and 16 bases lay in between. The CDR3 covers 14 residues. Germline V CDR1 and CDR2: SGHTS, YDEGEE. The CDR3 region has the DNA TGTGCCAGCAGCTGGGATGGGTTTCCTGGCGAGCAGTACTTC. Protein product: CASSWDGFPGEQYF.

This clonotype was counted between two and nine times. This sequence joins TRBV5-4 and TRBJ2-1; 7 nucleotides line up with TRBD2. Germline loops: CDR1 SGHNT, CDR2 YYREEE (reference sequence). The CDR3 has 14 amino acids. J was trimmed by 8 bases and V by 4 bases; bases with no gene match: 9. CDR3 bases: TGTGCCAGCAGCCCGAAGTGGGGGGGAGATGAGCAGTTCTTC. Its translation: CASSPKWGGDEQFF.

This clonotype was seen at least ten times. The V gene is TRBV7-8, the J gene TRBJ1-2; D is unclear. The CDR3 loop spans 13 amino acids. The germline V and J ends were trimmed by 3 bases and 2 bases, with 7 bases remaining between them. The germline CDR1 and CDR2 sequences are SGHVS and FQNEAQ. CDR3 nucleotides: TGTGCCAGCAGCTTCGAACCCAACTATGGCTACACCTTC. Its translation is CASSFEPNYGYTF.

CDR3 amino acids: CASSPPDRANTGELFF. DNA for the CDR3: TGTGCCAGCTCACCACCGGACAGGGCAAACACCGGGGAGCTGTTTTTT. The chain joins TRBV18 to TRBJ2-2; 8 nucleotides align to TRBD1. V lost 0 bases to trimming and J lost 2 bases; unmatched junction nucleotides: 2. CDR3 length equals 16 residues. Germline CDR1 is KGHSH and CDR2 is LQKENI.

This clonotype was picked up a small number of times. The V call is TRBV29-1, the J call TRBJ2-5; D possibly matches TRBD1 or TRBD2 (5 bases each). Trimming stripped 1 base from V and 7 bases from J, with 10 bases between. Per the germline V gene, CDR1 is SQVTM and CDR2 is ANQGSEA. The CDR3 sequence is 12 residues long. CDR3 nucleotides: TGCAGCGTTGAAGCGGGGACCGGGACCCAGTACTTC. It codes for CSVEAGTGTQYF.

The V call is TRBV7-3, the J call TRBJ2-5, with D hard to call. The CDR3 has 13 amino acids. The germline V gene encodes CDR1 SGHTA and CDR2 FQGTGA. The V end was cut by 1 base, the J end by 5 bases, with 8 bases between. The CDR3 bases are TGTGCCAGCAGCTTAAACGGGTGGGAGACCCAGTACTTC. Amino acid sequence: CASSLNGWETQYF. The variable domain in full, completed from reference TRBV7-3 and TRBJ2-5, reads GAGVSQTPSNKVTEKGKYVELRCDPISGHTALYWYRQSLGQGPEFLIYFQGTGAADDSGLPNDRFFAVRPEGSVSTLKIQRTERGDSAVYLCASSLNGWETQYFGPGTRLLVL.

The V and J genes are TRBV2 and TRBJ2-3; D remains unclear. This CDR3 has 15 residues. Germline V CDR1 and CDR2: SNHLY, FYNNEI. Trimming removed 4 bases from V and 0 bases from J, with 11 bases in between. The CDR3 here is CASSGARDSTDTQYF. The CDR3 coding sequence is TGTGCCAGCAGTGGGGCACGTGACAGCACAGATACGCAGTATTTT.

The chain recombines TRBV10-3 with TRBJ2-5; D gene ambiguous. This CDR3 is 12 amino acids long. V was shortened by 8 bases and J by 2 bases, with 9 bases between the two germline ends. Germline V gene sequence: CDR1 ENHRY, CDR2 SYGVKD. The CDR3 loop is CAIGQSQETQYF. CDR3 coding DNA: TGTGCCATCGGCCAGTCTCAAGAGACCCAGTACTTC.

The V and J genes are TRBV6-1 and TRBJ2-7, with D unclear. This CDR3 contains 15 residues. Trimming cost V 2 bases and J 3 bases, with 14 bases left between them. Germline V gene sequence: CDR1 MNHNS, CDR2 SASEGT. The CDR3 is CASSESAVLFYEQYV. CDR3 DNA sequence: TGTGCCAGCAGTGAATCGGCCGTCCTATTCTACGAGCAGTACGTC.

In this sample, this clonotype turned up many times. The chain links TRBV7-9 to TRBJ1-5; maybe TRBD1 (6 bases). Trimming pared 2 bases from V and 6 bases from J, leaving 8 bases between. Germline V gene sequence: CDR1 SEHNR, CDR2 FQNEAQ (reference sequence). This CDR3 region has 13 residues. CDR3 coding DNA: TGTGCCAGCAGCTTAAGGGGGAGTCAGCCCCAGCATTTT. Amino acids: CASSLRGSQPQHF.

The rearrangement uses TRBV18 and TRBJ2-7, with TRBD1 matching 9 bases. There are 16 residues in the CDR3. CDR1 is KGHSH, CDR2 LQKENI, per germline. The J segment lost 6 bases and the V segment lost 3 bases, leaving 12 bases of the junction unmatched. The CDR3 coding sequence is TGTGCCAGCTCACCCTCTCAGTTACAGGGGGCGAGCGAGCAGTACTTC. It translates to CASSPSQLQGASEQYF. The whole variable domain, filled in from reference TRBV18 and TRBJ2-7, reads NAGVMQNPRHLVRRRGQEARLRCSPMKGHSHVYWYRQLPEEGLKFMVYLQKENIIDESGMPKERFSAEFPKEGPSILRIQQVVRGDSAAYFCASSPSQLQGASEQYFGPGTRLTVT.

The V call is TRBV3-1, the J call TRBJ2-1; 11 bases match TRBD1. This CDR3 has 16 residues. Trimming cost V 4 bases and J 3 bases; bases outside gene matches: 5. The germline CDR1 and CDR2 sequences are LGHDT and YNNKEL (reference sequence). CDR3 nucleotides: TGTGCCAGCAGCCTAATGGACAGGGGGCTCTACAATGAGCAGTTCTTC. It encodes CASSLMDRGLYNEQFF.

This clonotype was counted ten times or more. The V gene is TRBV27, the J gene TRBJ1-6; TRBD1 matches at 8 bases. This CDR3 contains 14 residues. Germline loops: CDR1 MNHEY, CDR2 SMNVEV (reference sequence). The V segment lost 6 bases and the J segment 9 bases; nucleotides outside the gene matches: 7. CDR3 in DNA: TGTGCCAGCAGCCCCCAGGGGGCCGGTTCACCCCTCCACTTT. Protein sequence: CASSPQGAGSPLHF.

As regards this clonotype: A much larger clonotype is one base distant, so this may be a read error. CDR3 region: CCASPLDPKGYNEQFF. CDR3 coding DNA: TGCTGTGCTAGCCCGCTGGACCCCAAAGGCTACAATGAGCAGTTCTTC. The V gene is TRBV20-1, the J gene TRBJ2-1, with D perhaps matching TRBD2 (5 bases). CDR1 is DFQATT, CDR2 SNEGSKA, per germline (reference sequence). The CDR3 loop spans 16 amino acids.

This clonotype was observed a few times. CDR3 DNA: TGTGCCAGCAGCTTGGACAGGTTCAGTTCACCCCTCCACTTT. Protein sequence: CASSLDRFSSPLHF. The chain has TRBV5-6 and TRBJ1-6; tentative D call: TRBD1 (5 bases). V was clipped by 0 bases and J by 9 bases, with 10 bases between them. The CDR3 is made up of 14 amino acids. The V gene's germline CDR1 is SGHDT and CDR2 YYEEEE.

This clonotype was seen just once. This chain connects TRBV7-8 to TRBJ1-2, with a tentative D call TRBD1 (5 bases). The germline gives CDR1 SGHVS, CDR2 FQNEAQ. Trimming took 1 base from V and 4 from J, leaving 16 bases between them. The CDR3 sequence is 16 residues long. The DNA of the CDR3 is TGTGCCAGCAGCTTAGGGGGCGGGGGGTTAGGCTATGGCTACACCTTC. The encoded protein is CASSLGGGGLGYGYTF.

This clonotype was seen more than once but under ten times. The gene calls are TRBV2 and TRBJ2-1, with D possibly matching TRBD2 (5 bases). V shed 6 bases and J shed 9 bases, with 15 bases lying between them. The CDR3 runs to 13 residues. Germline V CDR1 and CDR2: SNHLY, FYNNEI. The CDR3 region has the DNA TGTGCCAGCAGAACTACTAGTTGGAGTGAGCAGTTCTTC. Its protein is CASRTTSWSEQFF.

The chain uses TRBV2 and TRBJ1-6, with D maybe TRBD1 (5 bases). This CDR3 contains 16 residues. Germline CDR1 SNHLY, CDR2 FYNNEI. The germline V and J ends were trimmed by 6 bases and 4 bases, with 16 bases remaining between them. The CDR3 loop reads CASRETDEKYNSPLHF. The CDR3 nucleotides read TGTGCCAGCAGGGAGACAGACGAAAAATATAATTCACCCCTCCACTTT.